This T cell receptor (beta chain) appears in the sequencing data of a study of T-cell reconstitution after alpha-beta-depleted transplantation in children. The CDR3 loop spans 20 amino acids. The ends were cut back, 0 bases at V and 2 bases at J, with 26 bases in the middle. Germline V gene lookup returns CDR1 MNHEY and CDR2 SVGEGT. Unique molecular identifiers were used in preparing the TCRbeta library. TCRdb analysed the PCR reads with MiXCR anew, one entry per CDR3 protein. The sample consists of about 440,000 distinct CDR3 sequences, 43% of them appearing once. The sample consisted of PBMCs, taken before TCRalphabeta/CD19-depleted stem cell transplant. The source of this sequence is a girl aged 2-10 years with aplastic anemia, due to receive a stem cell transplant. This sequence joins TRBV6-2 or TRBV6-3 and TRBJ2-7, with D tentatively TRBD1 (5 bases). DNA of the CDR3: TGTGCCAGCAGTTACTCTTTTAACGCAGGGCCAACACCTTTCACCTACGAGCAGTACTTC. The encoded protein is CASSYSFNAGPTPFTYEQYF.